This T cell receptor beta chain was identified in a study of blood T cell repertoires in COVID-19. As for the study in general: The samples span acute and convalescent COVID-19 from the United States, Italy and Spain. The cDNA or gDNA used as material had been derived from T cells, B-cell-depleted T cells, or PBMCs.

Methods used by the authors: For nucleated cells, counts were estimated from reference gene primer amplification. This table comes from immunoSEQ multiplex PCR, and its TCRdb copy is limited to in-frame clones, with some not included. For V, J and clone size, that table is used; D and trimming come from the DNA. The sample contains about 190,000 clones, over 80% of which appear only once. The V end lost 3 bases, the J end lost 3 bases, and 14 bases lay between the germline ends. The CDR3 contains 16 residues. Germline lookup yields CDR1 SNHLY and CDR2 FYNNEI. This clone was counted a few times. The sample consisted of peripheral blood. V usage is TRBV2 and J usage is TRBJ2-2; D not resolved. The sequence came from a woman aged 40 to 50 with acute or convalescent COVID-19. CDR3 amino acids: CASSEYVPEDTGELFF. Written as DNA, the CDR3 is TGTGCCAGCAGTGAGTATGTACCCGAGGACACCGGGGAGCTGTTTTTT.